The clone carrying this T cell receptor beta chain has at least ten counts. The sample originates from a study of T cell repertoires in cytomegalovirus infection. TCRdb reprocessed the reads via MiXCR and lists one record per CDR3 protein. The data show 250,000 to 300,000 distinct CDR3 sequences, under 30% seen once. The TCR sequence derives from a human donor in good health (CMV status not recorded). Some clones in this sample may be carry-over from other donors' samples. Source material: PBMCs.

This CDR3 reads CATSDPRRGNTGELFF. CDR3 sequence (DNA): TGTGCCACCAGTGACCCGAGGCGGGGGAACACCGGGGAGCTGTTTTTT. The chain recombines TRBV24-1 with TRBJ2-2; possibly TRBD2 for D (6 bases). Germline V gene lookup returns CDR1 KGHDR and CDR2 SFDVKD. V was trimmed by 4 bases and J by 1 base, leaving 12 bases between them. The CDR3 extends over 16 amino acids.